This TCR beta chain is drawn from a study of cytomegalovirus exposure and HLA in healthy donors. The PCR used 60 Vbeta and 13 Jbeta primers. In the authors' workflow: An analysis performed later counted 72 million or so unique TCR beta chains (approximately 12 million of them shared). Here immunoSEQ multiplex PCR was the method, and the copy in TCRdb shows in-frame clones only, minus some. D and trimming come from the DNA, and the V and J calls and clone size come from that table. This sample contains just over 150,000 clones. This CDR3 spans 13 amino acids. The germline V gene encodes CDR1 SNHLY and CDR2 FYNNEI. Trimming cost V 5 bases and J 3 bases, with 10 bases left between them.

Sequenced material: PBMCs. The rearrangement uses TRBV2 and TRBJ1-2; D possibly corresponds to TRBD1 (5 bases). This TCR came from a woman aged 60 to 75 in good health and CMV-seronegative. For the CDR3, the DNA is TGTGCCAGCAGTTCCCAGGGTGACTATGGCTACACCTTC. Its translation: CASSSQGDYGYTF.